The clone carrying this TCR beta chain was seen more than once but under ten times. The target antigen is unknown. This CDR3 is built from 20 residues. Germline-derived CDR1 and CDR2 are MNHEY and SVGEGT. The germline V and J ends were trimmed by 0 bases and 0 bases, with 21 bases remaining between them. The data originate from a study of T cell responses to AZD1222 COVID-19 vaccine. General observations from the study: Only after the peak T cell response were repertoires sampled. Mostly white British, mostly female donors; authors suggested clonal diversity may be underestimated. Only a handful of people who got AZD1222 tested seropositive at baseline. Unmutated variant regions are reportedly targeted by nearly half of spike-specific TCRs.

Using immunoSEQ multiplex PCR, the repertoire was profiled, and TCRdb retains in-frame clones only, with some absent. Among under 150,000 clones listed, 90% were seen once. The genes are TRBV6-2 or TRBV6-3 and TRBJ1-3, with a possible D match to TRBD1 (5 bases). This clonotype was sampled from an adult in good health. The sample in question was peripheral blood, obtained on day 0 of AZD1222 vaccination. The CDR3: CASSYSLPGRVKSSGNTIYF. CDR3 nucleotide sequence: TGTGCCAGCAGTTACTCGCTCCCGGGACGAGTAAAAAGCTCTGGAAACACCATATATTTT.